This T cell receptor beta chain was identified during a study of blood T cell repertoires in COVID-19 (dated by TCRdb to 2019 to 2021). As for the study more broadly: The collaborator samples originated in the United States, Italy and Spain and spanned the acute and convalescent phases of COVID-19. The dataset comprised deeply sampled blood TCRbeta repertoires from subjects exposed to, actively infected with, or recovered from COVID-19. Samples were obtained from the ongoing ImmuneRACE study (first 160 participants) and from about 1,300 subjects provided by 6 global collaborators. Nearly every sample came with metadata listing a de-identified subject ID, COVID-19 status, age in years and sex. The material from the prospective study consisted of cDNA or gDNA derived from T cells, B-cell-depleted T cells, or PBMCs. Where HLA class I and class II types were available, the types were taken from metadata supplied by the sample provider, not from assay-based typing. The repertoires were made available in a free public database intended to serve as a resource for research on the immune response to SARS-CoV-2. Broader findings and caveats from the paper: Clinical and demographic metadata were provided uncurated, with the amount varying by source and participant.

TCRbeta CDR3 regions were amplified from genomic DNA using the immunoSEQ Assay, a bias-controlled multiplex PCR. Turning to the authors' computational methods: The number of nucleated cells in each sample was estimated by amplification of reference gene primers within the assay. Sequence reads were collapsed and filtered to measure the absolute abundance of every unique TCRbeta CDR3 rearrangement. For each sample, productive Simpson clonality was calculated as the square root of Simpson's diversity index across productive rearrangements. TCRdb provides this immuneACCESS table in a form limited to in-frame rearrangements. Some clones are lacking; in checked studies, under half of them reflect an unresolved V gene, and why the rest are absent is not known. V and J calls and clone size are copied from that table; D and trimming were computed from the DNA. Across this sample there are about 200,000 clones, with roughly 80% seen only once. In total, the top ten clones hold around 5.1% of the sample.

Trimming at the junction amounts to 2 bases on V and 6 bases on J, and the germline ends lie 11 bases apart. Taken from the germline V gene, the CDR1 and CDR2 loops are SGHRS and YFSETQ. The CDR3 sequence holds 14 residues, the cysteine and phenylalanine included. Only the CDR3 DNA is retained, 42 bases long and in frame from the first base. Whole blood was collected in K2EDTA tubes by collaborating institutions according to the institutions' own protocols. For TCRbeta analysis, collaborator samples were shipped as frozen whole blood, as isolated PBMCs, or as DNA extracted from either sample type. About this clone: Its binding antigen is unknown. No base-level quality is on record; no much larger clone is a single base apart.

The sequenced sample was peripheral blood. Recombination joined TRBV5-1 with TRBJ2-2; the D gene assignment is ambiguous. The receptor was isolated from a woman between 70 and 85 years old with acute or convalescent COVID-19. The CDR3: CASSLTTGAGELFF. At the DNA level, the sequence is TGCGCCAGCAGCTTAACGACTGGAGCCGGGGAGCTGTTTTTT. Joined to the reference TRBV5-1 and TRBJ2-2 proteins, this CDR3 gives the full variable domain: KAGVTQTPRYLIKTRGQQVTLSCSPISGHRSVSWYQQTPGQGLQFLFEYFSETQRNKGNFPGRFSGRQFSNSRSEMNVSTLELGDSALYLCASSLTTGAGELFFGEGSRLTVL.